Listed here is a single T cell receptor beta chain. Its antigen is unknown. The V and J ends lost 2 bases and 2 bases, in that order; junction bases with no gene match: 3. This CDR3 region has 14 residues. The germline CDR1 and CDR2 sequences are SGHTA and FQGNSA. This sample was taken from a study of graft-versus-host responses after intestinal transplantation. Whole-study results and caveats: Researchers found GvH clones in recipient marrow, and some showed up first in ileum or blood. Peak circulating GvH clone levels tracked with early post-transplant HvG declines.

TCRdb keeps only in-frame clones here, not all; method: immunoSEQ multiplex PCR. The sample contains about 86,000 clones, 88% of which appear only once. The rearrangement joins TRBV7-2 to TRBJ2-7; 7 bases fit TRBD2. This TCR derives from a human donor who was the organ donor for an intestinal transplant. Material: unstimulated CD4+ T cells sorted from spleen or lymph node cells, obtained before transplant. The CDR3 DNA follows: TGTGCCAGCAGCTTAAGGGAGGGGCCCTACGAGCAGTACTTC. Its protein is CASSLREGPYEQYF. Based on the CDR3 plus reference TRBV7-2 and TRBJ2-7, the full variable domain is GAGVSQSPSNKVTEKGKDVELRCDPISGHTALYWYRQSLGQGLEFLIYFQGNSAPDKSGLPSDRFSAERTGGSVSTLTIQRTQQEDSAVYLCASSLREGPYEQYFGPGTRLTVT.